These T cell receptor beta chains were read from a single sample in a study of cytomegalovirus exposure and HLA in healthy donors. Assay used: immunoSEQ multiplex PCR; TCRdb lists only in-frame clones, some missing. The table has about 110,000 clones, roughly 80% seen once; the top ten hold about 6.9%. Input material: PBMCs. The receptors shown here come from a man aged 30 to 45 in good health and CMV-seropositive. The CDR3 runs from the conserved cysteine through the conserved F or W. Fields, in order: J gene, V gene, D gene, clone size, CDR3 DNA, CDR3 protein. D genes are given only for firm matches. Only some rows state a clone size, as once, few, many or a class for expanded clones.

j_gene: TRBJ2-3
v_gene: TRBV6-4
d_gene: TRBD1
abundance: .
CDR3nt: TGTGCCAGCAGTGACCAGGGGGCTTCGCAGTATTTT
CDR3aa: CASSDQGASQYF

j_gene: TRBJ2-1
v_gene: TRBV5-1
d_gene: TRBD2
abundance: .
CDR3nt: TGCGCCAGCAGCTTGACTAGCGGGGGAACCATTTACAATGAGCAGTTCTTC
CDR3aa: CASSLTSGGTIYNEQFF

j_gene: TRBJ2-5
v_gene: TRBV10-3
d_gene: TRBD1
abundance: once
CDR3nt: TGTGCCATCAGTCCAGGGGGCCCCGAGACCCAGTACTTC
CDR3aa: CAISPGGPETQYF

j_gene: TRBJ1-2
v_gene: TRBV11-2
d_gene: TRBD1
abundance: .
CDR3nt: TGTGCCAGCAGCCGAATACGGGACAGGGATGGCTACACCTTC
CDR3aa: CASSRIRDRDGYTF

j_gene: TRBJ1-1
v_gene: TRBV7-3
d_gene: .
abundance: once
CDR3nt: TGTGCCAGCAGTCAGTATTGGACTGAAGCTTTCTTT
CDR3aa: CASSQYWTEAFF

j_gene: TRBJ1-5
v_gene: TRBV27
d_gene: .
abundance: .
CDR3nt: TGTGCCAGCAGGGGAGGGGCGGCGGGCAATCAGCCCCAGCATTTT
CDR3aa: CASRGGAAGNQPQHF

j_gene: TRBJ1-3
v_gene: TRBV2
d_gene: .
abundance: .
CDR3nt: TGTGCCAGCGGGACGGACGGGGGACTAATCTCAGGAAACACCATATATTTT
CDR3aa: CASGTDGGLISGNTIYF

j_gene: TRBJ2-3
v_gene: TRBV4-2
d_gene: TRBD2
abundance: .
CDR3nt: TGTGCCAGCAGCCAAGATGGAGGCGGGGGGGCCACAGATACGCAGTATTTT
CDR3aa: CASSQDGGGGATDTQYF

j_gene: TRBJ1-2
v_gene: TRBV6-1
d_gene: .
abundance: .
CDR3nt: TGTGCCAGCTCGTTTACTCAGGGTAACTATGGCTACACCTTC
CDR3aa: CASSFTQGNYGYTF

j_gene: TRBJ2-1
v_gene: TRBV29-1
d_gene: .
abundance: .
CDR3nt: TGCAGCGTTGTCCGGTTCTCCTACAATGAGCAGTTCTTC
CDR3aa: CSVVRFSYNEQFF

j_gene: TRBJ2-6
v_gene: TRBV5-1
d_gene: .
abundance: .
CDR3nt: TGCGCCAGCAGCTTATCTGGAACAGGTTCTAGCTCTGGGGCCAACGTCCTGACTTTC
CDR3aa: CASSLSGTGSSSGANVLTF

j_gene: TRBJ2-7
v_gene: TRBV6-5
d_gene: TRBD1
abundance: once
CDR3nt: TGTGCCAGCAAAATGACAGGGGCGAACTACGAGCAGTACTTC
CDR3aa: CASKMTGANYEQYF

j_gene: TRBJ2-3
v_gene: TRBV29-1
d_gene: TRBD2
abundance: .
CDR3nt: TGCAGCCCAGGAGCGGGGGGACTGACAGATACGCAGTATTTT
CDR3aa: CSPGAGGLTDTQYF

j_gene: TRBJ1-4
v_gene: TRBV30
d_gene: .
abundance: .
CDR3nt: TGTGCCTGGCGACCGGGACACGGTAATGAAAAACTGTTTTTT
CDR3aa: CAWRPGHGNEKLFF

j_gene: TRBJ2-7
v_gene: TRBV5-1
d_gene: .
abundance: .
CDR3nt: TGCGCCAGCAGCTTGGGACAGCCGTCCTACGAGCAGTACTTC
CDR3aa: CASSLGQPSYEQYF

j_gene: TRBJ1-1
v_gene: TRBV11-3
d_gene: .
abundance: .
CDR3nt: TGTGCCAGCAGCTCGGACAGTAACACTGAAGCTTTCTTT
CDR3aa: CASSSDSNTEAFF

j_gene: TRBJ2-1
v_gene: TRBV6-5
d_gene: .
abundance: .
CDR3nt: TGTGCCAGCAGTCCAGGACAAGTCTTCTACAATGAGCAGTTCTTC
CDR3aa: CASSPGQVFYNEQFF

j_gene: TRBJ2-2
v_gene: TRBV11-2
d_gene: TRBD2
abundance: .
CDR3nt: TGTGCCAGCAGTCAGACTAGCCGGCCCGGGGAGCTGTTTTTT
CDR3aa: CASSQTSRPGELFF

j_gene: TRBJ2-7
v_gene: TRBV5-1
d_gene: TRBD1
abundance: once
CDR3nt: TGCGCCAGCAGCTTGGGGGACAGGGACGAGCAGTACTTC
CDR3aa: CASSLGDRDEQYF

j_gene: TRBJ2-1
v_gene: TRBV5-1
d_gene: TRBD2
abundance: .
CDR3nt: TGCGCCAGCAGCGACACTAGCGGGGCTTCCTACAATGAGCAGTTCTTC
CDR3aa: CASSDTSGASYNEQFF

j_gene: TRBJ2-5
v_gene: TRBV30
d_gene: TRBD1
abundance: .
CDR3nt: TGTGCCTGGAGTGCGCCGACAGGGGTGGAGACCCAGTACTTC
CDR3aa: CAWSAPTGVETQYF

j_gene: TRBJ2-5
v_gene: TRBV19
d_gene: .
abundance: .
CDR3nt: TGTGCCAGTATGGACAGACACGGGGGGGAGACCCAGTACTTC
CDR3aa: CASMDRHGGETQYF

j_gene: TRBJ1-1
v_gene: TRBV11-1
d_gene: TRBD1
abundance: .
CDR3nt: TGTGCCAGCAGCTGGGACAGGTCAGAGAACACTGAAGCTTTCTTT
CDR3aa: CASSWDRSENTEAFF

j_gene: TRBJ2-2
v_gene: TRBV5-1
d_gene: TRBD1
abundance: .
CDR3nt: TGCGCCAGCAGCCCGACGGACAGGGACACCGGGGAGCTGTTTTTT
CDR3aa: CASSPTDRDTGELFF

j_gene: TRBJ2-7
v_gene: TRBV2
d_gene: TRBD2
abundance: .
CDR3nt: TGTGCCAGCAGTGAGGGACTAGCGGGGGGCGAGCAGTACTTC
CDR3aa: CASSEGLAGGEQYF

j_gene: TRBJ2-3
v_gene: TRBV5-4
d_gene: TRBD2
abundance: .
CDR3nt: TGTGCCAGCAGCCCGGGGACTAGCAGAAGCACAGATACGCAGTATTTT
CDR3aa: CASSPGTSRSTDTQYF

j_gene: TRBJ1-5
v_gene: TRBV28
d_gene: .
abundance: .
CDR3nt: TGTGCCAGCAGTTTGCCGGGAAAAAGCAATCAGCCCCAGCATTTT
CDR3aa: CASSLPGKSNQPQHF

j_gene: TRBJ2-7
v_gene: TRBV4-2
d_gene: TRBD1
abundance: .
CDR3nt: TGTGCCAGCAGCCAAGGCTCCAGGGGGTTTGAGCAGTACTTC
CDR3aa: CASSQGSRGFEQYF

j_gene: TRBJ2-5
v_gene: TRBV5-1
d_gene: .
abundance: .
CDR3nt: TGCGCCAGCAGCGGGGGGGCAGGGGTACAAGAGACCCAGTACTTC
CDR3aa: CASSGGAGVQETQYF

j_gene: TRBJ2-1
v_gene: TRBV7-6
d_gene: TRBD2
abundance: .
CDR3nt: TGTGCCAGCAGATCGGGGGGTTGGAAAGAGCAGTTCTTC
CDR3aa: CASRSGGWKEQFF

j_gene: TRBJ1-1
v_gene: TRBV19
d_gene: TRBD1
abundance: once
CDR3nt: TGTGCCAGTAGCACCCAGGGGGCAATTCTGAACACTGAAGCTTTCTTT
CDR3aa: CASSTQGAILNTEAFF

j_gene: TRBJ1-4
v_gene: TRBV9
d_gene: .
abundance: .
CDR3nt: TGTGCCAGCACGCGGGGAGGGGATGGTGAAAAACTGTTTTTT
CDR3aa: CASTRGGDGEKLFF

j_gene: TRBJ1-1
v_gene: TRBV2
d_gene: .
abundance: .
CDR3nt: TGTGCCAGCAGTGCCAGACTGACAGCTGGCGGCACTGAAGCTTTCTTT
CDR3aa: CASSARLTAGGTEAFF

j_gene: TRBJ2-4
v_gene: TRBV6-1
d_gene: TRBD2
abundance: .
CDR3nt: TGTGCCTTTCGGGGGGGAGCCAAAAACATTCAGTACTTC
CDR3aa: CAFRGGAKNIQYF

j_gene: TRBJ2-7
v_gene: TRBV5-1
d_gene: .
abundance: .
CDR3nt: TGCGCCAGCAGCTTGGCAGCGGAGGGATACGAGCAGTACTTC
CDR3aa: CASSLAAEGYEQYF

j_gene: TRBJ1-5
v_gene: TRBV29-1
d_gene: .
abundance: .
CDR3nt: TGCGCCGCCCGGGGGTTTGACAGCAATCAGCCCCAGCATTTT
CDR3aa: CAARGFDSNQPQHF

j_gene: TRBJ1-1
v_gene: TRBV6-5
d_gene: .
abundance: .
CDR3nt: TGTGCCACCTTCGCCACCCAGGGAGGCAAAGCTTTCTTT
CDR3aa: CATFATQGGKAFF

j_gene: TRBJ1-2
v_gene: TRBV30
d_gene: TRBD1
abundance: .
CDR3nt: TGTGCCTGGAGTAGTGGACAGGGGCGTCGCTACACCTTC
CDR3aa: CAWSSGQGRRYTF

j_gene: TRBJ1-2
v_gene: TRBV6-5
d_gene: .
abundance: once
CDR3nt: TGTGCCAGCAGTCTAACACAGAACTATGGCTACACCTTC
CDR3aa: CASSLTQNYGYTF

j_gene: TRBJ2-7
v_gene: TRBV28
d_gene: TRBD1
abundance: .
CDR3nt: TGTGCCAGCAGCCCGAACACAGGGGGCGCCTACGAGCAGTACTTC
CDR3aa: CASSPNTGGAYEQYF